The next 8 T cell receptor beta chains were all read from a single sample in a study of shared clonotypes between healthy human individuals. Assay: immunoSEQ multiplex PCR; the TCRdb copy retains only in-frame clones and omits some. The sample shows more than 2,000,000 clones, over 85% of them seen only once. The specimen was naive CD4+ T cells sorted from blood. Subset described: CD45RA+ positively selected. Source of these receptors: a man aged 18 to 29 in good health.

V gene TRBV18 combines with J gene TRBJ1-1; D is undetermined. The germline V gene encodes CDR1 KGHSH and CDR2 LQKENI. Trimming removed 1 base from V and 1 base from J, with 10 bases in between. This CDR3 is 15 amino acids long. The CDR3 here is CASSPLSNKNTEAFF. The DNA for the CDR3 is TGTGCCAGCTCACCACTGAGTAACAAGAACACTGAAGCTTTCTTT.

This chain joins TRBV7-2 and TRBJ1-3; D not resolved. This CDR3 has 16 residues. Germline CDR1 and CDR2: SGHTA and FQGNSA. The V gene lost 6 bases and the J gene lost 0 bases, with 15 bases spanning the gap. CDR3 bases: TGTGCCAGCAGTTCAGCGCCCTTCTTCTCTGGAAACACCATATATTTT. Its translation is CASSSAPFFSGNTIYF.

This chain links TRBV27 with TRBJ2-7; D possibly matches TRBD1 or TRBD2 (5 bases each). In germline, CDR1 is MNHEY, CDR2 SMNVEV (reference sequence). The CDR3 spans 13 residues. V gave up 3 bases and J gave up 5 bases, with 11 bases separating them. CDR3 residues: CASSLEGTHEQYF. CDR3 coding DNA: TGTGCCAGCAGTTTGGAAGGGACCCACGAGCAGTACTTC.

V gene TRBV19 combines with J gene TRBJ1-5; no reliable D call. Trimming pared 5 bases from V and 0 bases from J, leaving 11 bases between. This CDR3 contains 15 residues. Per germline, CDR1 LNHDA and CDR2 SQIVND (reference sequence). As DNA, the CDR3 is TGTGCCAGTAGTCCACGGACGAATAGCAATCAGCCCCAGCATTTT. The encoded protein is CASSPRTNSNQPQHF.

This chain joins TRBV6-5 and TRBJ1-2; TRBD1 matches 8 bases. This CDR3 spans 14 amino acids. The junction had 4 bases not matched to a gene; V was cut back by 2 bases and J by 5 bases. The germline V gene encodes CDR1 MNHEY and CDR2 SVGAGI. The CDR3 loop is CASSYDRQGYGYTF. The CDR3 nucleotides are TGTGCCAGCAGTTACGATCGACAGGGGTATGGCTACACCTTC.

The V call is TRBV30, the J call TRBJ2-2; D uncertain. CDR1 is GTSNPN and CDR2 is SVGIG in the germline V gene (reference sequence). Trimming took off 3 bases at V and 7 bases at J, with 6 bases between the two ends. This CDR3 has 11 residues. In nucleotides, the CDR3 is TGTGCCTGGAGAGGCGTCGGGGAGCTGTTTTTT. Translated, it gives CAWRGVGELFF.

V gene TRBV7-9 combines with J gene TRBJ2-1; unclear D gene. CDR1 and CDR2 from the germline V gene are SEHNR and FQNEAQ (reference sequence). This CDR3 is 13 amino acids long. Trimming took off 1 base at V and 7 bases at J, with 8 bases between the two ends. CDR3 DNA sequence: TGTGCCAGCAGCTTAGAGAATAGGAATGAGCAGTTCTTC. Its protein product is CASSLENRNEQFF.

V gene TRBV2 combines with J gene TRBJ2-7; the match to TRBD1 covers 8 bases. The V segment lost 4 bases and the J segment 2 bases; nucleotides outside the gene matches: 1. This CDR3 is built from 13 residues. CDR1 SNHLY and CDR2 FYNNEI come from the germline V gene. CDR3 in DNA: TGTGCCAGCAGTGGACAGGGGCCCTACGAGCAGTACTTC. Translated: CASSGQGPYEQYF.